The rows below give T cell receptor beta chains drawn from one sample of a study of blood T cells in healthy people across ages. TCRdb fed the 5' RACE reads into MiXCR, producing one record per CDR3 protein. The sample shows about 640,000 distinct CDR3 sequences, 58% of them seen only once. Sequencing used blood. The receptors here all came from a man aged 55 to 70 in good health. The CDR3 runs from the conserved cysteine through the conserved F or W. Fields, in order: J gene, clone size, V gene, D gene, CDR3 DNA, CDR3 protein. D genes are given only for firm matches. Size tells how often a clone was seen (once, few, many) or the class of an expanded clone, and some rows leave it out.

J gene: TRBJ2-5; clone size: -; V gene: TRBV27; D gene: TRBD1; CDR3 DNA: TGTGCCAGCAGATCTGACAGGGCGAAGGAGACCCAGTACTTC; CDR3 protein: CASRSDRAKETQYF
J gene: TRBJ2-7; clone size: few; V gene: TRBV12-5; D gene: -; CDR3 DNA: TGTGCTAGTGGCCCGTATGAGGGGATCGCCGCCTACGAGCAGTACTTC; CDR3 protein: CASGPYEGIAAYEQYF
J gene: TRBJ2-3; clone size: -; V gene: TRBV12-3/TRBV12-4; D gene: -; CDR3 DNA: TGTGCCGGCAGCCCCCTAGGGAATACGCAGTATTTT; CDR3 protein: CAGSPLGNTQYF
J gene: TRBJ2-2; clone size: -; V gene: TRBV7-9; D gene: -; CDR3 DNA: TGTGCCAGCAGCTTAGAGCTGGACACCGGGGAGCTGTTTTTT; CDR3 protein: CASSLELDTGELFF
J gene: TRBJ1-2; clone size: -; V gene: TRBV5-1; D gene: TRBD1; CDR3 DNA: TGCGCCAGCAGCTTATCCCCGGGACAGGGCTTTGATGGCTACACCTTC; CDR3 protein: CASSLSPGQGFDGYTF
J gene: TRBJ2-1; clone size: few; V gene: TRBV7-9; D gene: -; CDR3 DNA: TGTGCCAGCAGCTTCCAGCGGGTGAGCCAGTTCTTC; CDR3 protein: CASSFQRVSQFF
J gene: TRBJ2-6; clone size: -; V gene: TRBV15; D gene: -; CDR3 DNA: TGTGCCACCAGCAGCGGCCTAAGGAACTCTGGGGCCAACGTCCTGACTTTC; CDR3 protein: CATSSGLRNSGANVLTF
J gene: TRBJ2-2; clone size: -; V gene: TRBV10-2; D gene: TRBD1; CDR3 DNA: TGCGCCAGCAGTGGACAGGGGCGGGGCGGGGAGCTGTTTTTT; CDR3 protein: CASSGQGRGGELFF
J gene: TRBJ2-6; clone size: -; V gene: TRBV5-1; D gene: TRBD1; CDR3 DNA: TGCGCCAGCAGCTTGGAAGGGACAGGGGGCTCTGGGACCAACGTCCTGACTTTC; CDR3 protein: CASSLEGTGGSGTNVLTF
J gene: TRBJ2-5; clone size: few; V gene: TRBV6-1; D gene: TRBD1; CDR3 DNA: TGTGCCAGCAGTCGACAGGGTCTCCCCCCCCGACTTCAAGAGACCCAGTACTTC; CDR3 protein: CASSRQGLPPRLQETQYF
J gene: TRBJ2-7; clone size: -; V gene: TRBV12-3/TRBV12-4; D gene: TRBD1; CDR3 DNA: TGTGCCAGCAGCCTAAGGCGTACAGGGGAAGAGCAGTACTTC; CDR3 protein: CASSLRRTGEEQYF
J gene: TRBJ1-1; clone size: -; V gene: TRBV2; D gene: -; CDR3 DNA: TGTGCCAGCAGTTCCGGACAGTCCTGGGACACTGAAGCTTTCTTT; CDR3 protein: CASSSGQSWDTEAFF
J gene: TRBJ1-4; clone size: -; V gene: TRBV5-4; D gene: -; CDR3 DNA: TGTGCCAGCAGCTTCCAGGGGCATGAAAAACTGTTTTTT; CDR3 protein: CASSFQGHEKLFF
J gene: TRBJ2-1; clone size: -; V gene: TRBV3-1; D gene: TRBD2; CDR3 DNA: TGTGCCAGCAGCCAATCGCTAGCGGGGGGTCAACTCTACAATGAGCAGTTCTTC; CDR3 protein: CASSQSLAGGQLYNEQFF
J gene: TRBJ1-2; clone size: -; V gene: TRBV25-1; D gene: -; CDR3 DNA: TGTGTCAGCTCCCCCGTCTATGGCTACACCTTC; CDR3 protein: CVSSPVYGYTF
J gene: TRBJ2-1; clone size: -; V gene: TRBV6-6; D gene: TRBD2; CDR3 DNA: TGTGCCAGCAGGGTAGCGGGAGACTACAATGAGCAGTTCTTC; CDR3 protein: CASRVAGDYNEQFF
J gene: TRBJ2-4; clone size: -; V gene: TRBV18; D gene: TRBD2; CDR3 DNA: TGTGCCAGCTCACCACAAGCGGGAAGAGACATTCAGTACTTC; CDR3 protein: CASSPQAGRDIQYF
J gene: TRBJ1-1; clone size: -; V gene: TRBV15; D gene: TRBD1; CDR3 DNA: TGTGCCACCAGCAGAGACAGAACAGGGGGTCGCGTCACTGAAGCTTTCTTT; CDR3 protein: CATSRDRTGGRVTEAFF
J gene: TRBJ2-3; clone size: -; V gene: TRBV5-1; D gene: TRBD1; CDR3 DNA: TGCGCCAGCAGCGCTGACAGGGGGGAAGATACGCAGTATTTT; CDR3 protein: CASSADRGEDTQYF
J gene: TRBJ2-5; clone size: few; V gene: TRBV10-3; D gene: -; CDR3 DNA: TGTGCCATCAGCCGGGGGGCCCAACAAGAGACCCAGTACTTC; CDR3 protein: CAISRGAQQETQYF
J gene: TRBJ2-5; clone size: few; V gene: TRBV11-2; D gene: -; CDR3 DNA: TGTGCCAGCAGCTTAGGCCTAGTTGAGGAGACCCAGTACTTC; CDR3 protein: CASSLGLVEETQYF
J gene: TRBJ2-5; clone size: -; V gene: TRBV3-1; D gene: -; CDR3 DNA: TGTGCCAGCAGTACCCTAGGGAGCAGCTACAATGAGCAGTACTTC; CDR3 protein: CASSTLGSSYNEQYF
J gene: TRBJ2-1; clone size: -; V gene: TRBV12-3/TRBV12-4; D gene: -; CDR3 DNA: TGTGCCAGCAGTTTACAGAGCGGGCAGTTCTTC; CDR3 protein: CASSLQSGQFF
J gene: TRBJ2-7; clone size: few; V gene: TRBV20-1; D gene: TRBD1; CDR3 DNA: TGCAGTGCTAGGAGACAGGGGGGTCCCTACGAGCAGTACTTC; CDR3 protein: CSARRQGGPYEQYF
J gene: TRBJ2-3; clone size: -; V gene: TRBV5-4; D gene: -; CDR3 DNA: TGTGCCAGCAGCTTGGCCCCGTTCGACTCGGATACGCAGTATTTT; CDR3 protein: CASSLAPFDSDTQYF
J gene: TRBJ2-1; clone size: few; V gene: TRBV20-1; D gene: TRBD2; CDR3 DNA: TGCAGTGCTCCCCCGGCTAGCGGGGGACCCTCCTACAATGAGCAGTTCTTC; CDR3 protein: CSAPPASGGPSYNEQFF
J gene: TRBJ2-7; clone size: few; V gene: TRBV7-8; D gene: -; CDR3 DNA: TGTGCCAGCAGCCCACTTCCCGGGACGTACTTC; CDR3 protein: CASSPLPGTYF
J gene: TRBJ2-1; clone size: few; V gene: TRBV25-1; D gene: TRBD2; CDR3 DNA: TGTGCCAGCAGTGAATTTTCAGCGGGAGTCTACAATGAGCAGTTCTTC; CDR3 protein: CASSEFSAGVYNEQFF
J gene: TRBJ2-2; clone size: many; V gene: TRBV9; D gene: -; CDR3 DNA: TGTGCCAGCAGTGATCCTAAGGGGCAGGGGCTCGGTTATAATACCGGGGAGCTGTTTTTT; CDR3 protein: CASSDPKGQGLGYNTGELFF
J gene: TRBJ1-2; clone size: -; V gene: TRBV6-1; D gene: -; CDR3 DNA: TGTGCCACCTTCCTTCATAGAGGGGACCACCTCTCTAACTATGGCTACACCTTC; CDR3 protein: CATFLHRGDHLSNYGYTF
J gene: TRBJ2-1; clone size: few; V gene: TRBV20-1; D gene: -; CDR3 DNA: TGCAGTGCTAGCGGGTACCAAAATGAGCAGTTCTTC; CDR3 protein: CSASGYQNEQFF
J gene: TRBJ1-1; clone size: few; V gene: TRBV15; D gene: -; CDR3 DNA: TGTGCCACCAGCAGATACGACGGAGGGGACACTGAAGCTTTCTTT; CDR3 protein: CATSRYDGGDTEAFF
J gene: TRBJ2-7; clone size: -; V gene: TRBV18; D gene: TRBD1; CDR3 DNA: TGTGCCAGCTCTCGCACAGGGGTCGACTACGAGCAGTACTTC; CDR3 protein: CASSRTGVDYEQYF
J gene: TRBJ2-3; clone size: -; V gene: TRBV12-3/TRBV12-4; D gene: TRBD2; CDR3 DNA: TGTGCCAGCAGACCGGGACTAGCGGGGAGCACAGATACGCAGTATTTT; CDR3 protein: CASRPGLAGSTDTQYF
J gene: TRBJ2-5; clone size: -; V gene: TRBV7-6; D gene: TRBD1; CDR3 DNA: TGTGCCAGCAGCTCTAGGACAGGGGCACAGGAGACCCAGTACTTC; CDR3 protein: CASSSRTGAQETQYF
J gene: TRBJ2-3; clone size: -; V gene: TRBV9; D gene: TRBD2; CDR3 DNA: TGTGCCAGCAGCGCTGCGGGGGATGTGAATACGCAGTATTTT; CDR3 protein: CASSAAGDVNTQYF
J gene: TRBJ1-2; clone size: -; V gene: TRBV3-1; D gene: -; CDR3 DNA: TGTGCCAGCAGTAACTATGAGGGCTACACCTTC; CDR3 protein: CASSNYEGYTF
J gene: TRBJ2-5; clone size: few; V gene: TRBV5-1; D gene: TRBD2; CDR3 DNA: TGTGCCAGCAGCTTTGGGACTAGCGGGGGCCAAGAGACCCAGTACTTC; CDR3 protein: CASSFGTSGGQETQYF
J gene: TRBJ1-4; clone size: -; V gene: TRBV18; D gene: TRBD1; CDR3 DNA: TGTGCCAGCTCATCTCAGACAGGGAATGAAAAACTGTTTTTT; CDR3 protein: CASSSQTGNEKLFF
J gene: TRBJ1-4; clone size: -; V gene: TRBV7-8; D gene: -; CDR3 DNA: TGTGCCAGCAGCCGAGGCGGGTTTGAAAAACTGTTTTTT; CDR3 protein: CASSRGGFEKLFF
J gene: TRBJ2-5; clone size: once; V gene: TRBV12-3/TRBV12-4; D gene: -; CDR3 DNA: TGTGCCAGCAGTTTGTCCGGGACAAAAATAGAGACCCAGTACTTC; CDR3 protein: CASSLSGTKIETQYF
J gene: TRBJ1-4; clone size: -; V gene: TRBV18; D gene: -; CDR3 DNA: TGTGCCAGCGCCAGGACTGTGGGAGGAACTAATGAAAAACTGTTTTTT; CDR3 protein: CASARTVGGTNEKLFF
J gene: TRBJ2-3; clone size: -; V gene: TRBV20-1; D gene: -; CDR3 DNA: TGCAGTGCTCACCGAAGGTCCAGCACAGATACGCAGTATTTT; CDR3 protein: CSAHRRSSTDTQYF
J gene: TRBJ2-7; clone size: -; V gene: TRBV7-9; D gene: TRBD2; CDR3 DNA: TGTGCCAGCAGCTTTAACCCCGGACTAGGCCCCTACGAGCAGTACTTC; CDR3 protein: CASSFNPGLGPYEQYF
J gene: TRBJ2-1; clone size: -; V gene: TRBV5-1; D gene: TRBD1; CDR3 DNA: TGCGCCAGCAGCTTGGCGGGGACAGGGATGGATGAGCAGTTCTTC; CDR3 protein: CASSLAGTGMDEQFF
J gene: TRBJ1-5; clone size: -; V gene: TRBV6-1; D gene: TRBD1; CDR3 DNA: TGTGCCAGCAGCCCGGGACAGGTCAATCAGCCCCAGCATTTT; CDR3 protein: CASSPGQVNQPQHF
J gene: TRBJ2-1; clone size: -; V gene: TRBV24-1; D gene: -; CDR3 DNA: TGTGCCACCAGTGACTTCAGCATCCCTGAGCAGTTCTTC; CDR3 protein: CATSDFSIPEQFF
J gene: TRBJ1-6; clone size: -; V gene: TRBV3-1; D gene: -; CDR3 DNA: TGTGCCAGCAGCCCAACAGGGATGGGTTCACCCCTCCACTTT; CDR3 protein: CASSPTGMGSPLHF
J gene: TRBJ2-3; clone size: -; V gene: TRBV2; D gene: TRBD1; CDR3 DNA: TGTGCCAGCAGTGACCACAGGGGCACGCAGTATTTT; CDR3 protein: CASSDHRGTQYF
J gene: TRBJ1-4; clone size: few; V gene: TRBV20-1; D gene: -; CDR3 DNA: TGCAGTGCTCTCTCAGGGCAGCTTAATGAAAAACTGTTTTTT; CDR3 protein: CSALSGQLNEKLFF
J gene: TRBJ2-4; clone size: -; V gene: TRBV20-1; D gene: -; CDR3 DNA: TGCAGTGCTAGAGATCGGGTTCGCCAGGGAGGCAACATTCAGTACTTC; CDR3 protein: CSARDRVRQGGNIQYF
J gene: TRBJ2-6; clone size: many; V gene: TRBV10-3; D gene: -; CDR3 DNA: TGTGCCATCAGTGAGTCGGGGCTCTCTGGGGCCAACGTCCTGACTTTC; CDR3 protein: CAISESGLSGANVLTF
J gene: TRBJ1-4; clone size: -; V gene: TRBV29-1; D gene: -; CDR3 DNA: TGCAGCGCCACAGGGCAAGCTAATGAAAAACTGTTTTTT; CDR3 protein: CSATGQANEKLFF
J gene: TRBJ2-5; clone size: few; V gene: TRBV20-1; D gene: -; CDR3 DNA: TGCAGTGCGCCCCAAATGCAAGAGACCCAGTACTTC; CDR3 protein: CSAPQMQETQYF
J gene: TRBJ1-5; clone size: -; V gene: TRBV6-5; D gene: -; CDR3 DNA: TGTGCCAGCAGACTTAAAGGGGCCCTAAATCAGCCCCAGCATTTT; CDR3 protein: CASRLKGALNQPQHF
J gene: TRBJ2-5; clone size: -; V gene: TRBV6-1; D gene: -; CDR3 DNA: TGTGCCAGCAGTATCCGGGCCTTGTACCAAGAGACCCAGTACTTC; CDR3 protein: CASSIRALYQETQYF
J gene: TRBJ2-7; clone size: -; V gene: TRBV3-1; D gene: -; CDR3 DNA: TGTGCCAGCAGCCAAGGCCTGGGGGTGTACGAGCAGTACTTC; CDR3 protein: CASSQGLGVYEQYF
J gene: TRBJ2-1; clone size: -; V gene: TRBV3-1; D gene: -; CDR3 DNA: TGTGCCAGCAGCCGTGCTGGGGGCTATGAGCAGTTCTTC; CDR3 protein: CASSRAGGYEQFF